A selection of T cell receptor beta chains follows, all from one sample in a study of neoadjuvant nivolumab and ipilimumab in lung cancer. The protocol was immunoSEQ multiplex PCR, while the TCRdb copy is restricted to in-frame clones and leaves out a portion. The repertoire holds 30,000 or so clones, with 90% as singletons. The sequences come from peripheral blood, collected after neoadjuvant nivolumab, alone or with ipilimumab, at or shortly before surgery. The source is an adult with non-small cell lung cancer. Each CDR3 is given with its conserved first and last residue. The D gene is left open where the match is weak. Clone size is given for some rows only: seen once, a few or many times, or a class if the clone is expanded.

V gene: TRBV12-5
J gene: TRBJ1-2
clone size: -
D gene: -
CDR3 protein: CASATNNYGYTF
CDR3 DNA: TGTGCTAGTGCCACGAACAACTATGGCTACACCTTC

V gene: TRBV5-5
J gene: TRBJ1-4
clone size: once
D gene: -
CDR3 protein: CASSPRGLLGKEKLFF
CDR3 DNA: TGTGCCAGCAGCCCGAGGGGACTCCTAGGTAAAGAAAAACTGTTTTTT

V gene: TRBV28
J gene: TRBJ2-1
clone size: -
D gene: TRBD1
CDR3 protein: CASRTGNYNEQFF
CDR3 DNA: TGTGCCAGCAGGACAGGGAACTACAATGAGCAGTTCTTC

V gene: TRBV13
J gene: TRBJ2-3
clone size: -
D gene: -
CDR3 protein: CASSPRGTDTQYF
CDR3 DNA: TGTGCCAGCAGCCCCCGGGGCACAGATACGCAGTATTTT

V gene: TRBV29-1
J gene: TRBJ1-1
clone size: -
D gene: -
CDR3 protein: CSVERTNTEAFF
CDR3 DNA: TGCAGCGTTGAAAGGACGAACACTGAAGCTTTCTTT

V gene: TRBV6-1
J gene: TRBJ2-7
clone size: -
D gene: TRBD1
CDR3 protein: CASSTDRGSSYEQYF
CDR3 DNA: TGTGCCAGCAGTACGGACAGGGGAAGCTCCTACGAGCAGTACTTC

V gene: TRBV7-2
J gene: TRBJ1-4
clone size: -
D gene: -
CDR3 protein: CASSATGNSEKLFF
CDR3 DNA: TGTGCCAGCAGCGCCACAGGGAATTCTGAAAAACTGTTTTTT

V gene: TRBV29-1
J gene: TRBJ1-2
clone size: -
D gene: -
CDR3 protein: CSVERTNYGYTF
CDR3 DNA: TGCAGCGTTGAAAGAACAAACTATGGCTACACCTTC

V gene: TRBV6-6
J gene: TRBJ1-1
clone size: -
D gene: -
CDR3 protein: CASSPTRGADTEAFF
CDR3 DNA: TGTGCCAGCAGTCCAACCCGGGGGGCCGACACTGAAGCTTTCTTT

V gene: TRBV5-5
J gene: TRBJ1-1
clone size: -
D gene: -
CDR3 protein: CASSLFGTVNTEAFF
CDR3 DNA: TGTGCCAGCAGCTTGTTTGGGACGGTGAACACTGAAGCTTTCTTT

V gene: TRBV13
J gene: TRBJ2-1
clone size: -
D gene: TRBD2
CDR3 protein: CASSGRLAGVSDEQFF
CDR3 DNA: TGTGCCAGCAGCGGCAGACTAGCGGGGGTTTCGGATGAGCAGTTCTTC

V gene: TRBV5-1
J gene: TRBJ2-1
clone size: -
D gene: -
CDR3 protein: CASSLRQFGGLGNEQFF
CDR3 DNA: TGCGCCAGCAGCTTGCGGCAGTTCGGGGGATTGGGTAATGAGCAGTTCTTC

V gene: TRBV7-9
J gene: TRBJ2-1
clone size: -
D gene: TRBD1
CDR3 protein: CASRPRQGYFF
CDR3 DNA: TGTGCCAGCAGGCCACGACAGGGTTATTTCTTC

V gene: TRBV7-6
J gene: TRBJ2-7
clone size: -
D gene: -
CDR3 protein: CASTIGGTRNSEQYF
CDR3 DNA: TGTGCCAGCACCATTGGGGGAACTCGAAACTCCGAGCAGTACTTC

V gene: TRBV7-9
J gene: TRBJ2-5
clone size: -
D gene: -
CDR3 protein: CASSAGQIQETQYF
CDR3 DNA: TGTGCCAGCAGCGCGGGACAGATCCAAGAGACCCAGTACTTC

V gene: TRBV7-2
J gene: TRBJ1-5
clone size: -
D gene: -
CDR3 protein: CASSLGVAGYNQPQHF
CDR3 DNA: TGTGCCAGCAGCTTAGGAGTAGCAGGCTACAATCAGCCCCAGCATTTT

V gene: TRBV19
J gene: TRBJ1-4
clone size: -
D gene: -
CDR3 protein: CASSMSLWGRSGGTNEKLFF
CDR3 DNA: TGTGCCAGTAGTATGTCGTTGTGGGGTAGGTCCGGCGGAACTAATGAAAAACTGTTTTTT

V gene: TRBV5-1
J gene: TRBJ1-2
clone size: -
D gene: TRBD1
CDR3 protein: CASSWDRGGGYTF
CDR3 DNA: TGCGCCAGCAGCTGGGACAGGGGAGGAGGCTACACCTTC

V gene: TRBV5-1
J gene: TRBJ2-7
clone size: -
D gene: -
CDR3 protein: CASSVTADNEQYF
CDR3 DNA: TGCGCCAGCAGCGTAACGGCTGACAACGAGCAGTACTTC

V gene: TRBV5-4
J gene: TRBJ2-1
clone size: -
D gene: TRBD2
CDR3 protein: CASSLGLRGGRNEQFF
CDR3 DNA: TGTGCCAGCAGCTTGGGGCTGCGGGGGGGGCGCAATGAGCAGTTCTTC

V gene: TRBV18
J gene: TRBJ2-1
clone size: -
D gene: -
CDR3 protein: CASSPPSPHEQFF
CDR3 DNA: TGTGCCAGCTCACCCCCCAGCCCGCATGAGCAGTTCTTC

V gene: TRBV5-6
J gene: TRBJ2-7
clone size: -
D gene: TRBD2
CDR3 protein: CASSLAGGRMAEQYF
CDR3 DNA: TGTGCCAGCAGCTTGGCGGGGGGGAGAATGGCTGAGCAGTACTTC

V gene: TRBV29-1
J gene: TRBJ2-1
clone size: -
D gene: -
CDR3 protein: CSVGKGGLYNEQFF
CDR3 DNA: TGCAGCGTTGGAAAAGGGGGGCTGTACAATGAGCAGTTCTTC

V gene: TRBV6-1
J gene: TRBJ2-4
clone size: -
D gene: -
CDR3 protein: CASSEGGWVKNIQYF
CDR3 DNA: TGTGCCAGCAGTGAAGGAGGGTGGGTCAAAAACATTCAGTACTTC

V gene: TRBV7-2
J gene: TRBJ2-3
clone size: -
D gene: TRBD1
CDR3 protein: CASSRSGAGTGGTDTQYF
CDR3 DNA: TGTGCCAGCAGCCGTAGCGGGGCAGGGACAGGGGGCACAGATACGCAGTATTTT

V gene: TRBV5-5
J gene: TRBJ2-3
clone size: -
D gene: TRBD1
CDR3 protein: CASSWTGYSTDTQYF
CDR3 DNA: TGTGCCAGCAGCTGGACAGGGTACAGCACAGATACGCAGTATTTT

V gene: TRBV19
J gene: TRBJ1-2
clone size: once
D gene: TRBD1
CDR3 protein: CASSRLGQGHGYTF
CDR3 DNA: TGTGCCAGTAGTAGATTAGGACAGGGCCACGGCTACACCTTC

V gene: TRBV7-9
J gene: TRBJ2-1
clone size: -
D gene: -
CDR3 protein: CASSFVGGEQFF
CDR3 DNA: TGTGCCAGCAGCTTTGTAGGGGGTGAGCAGTTCTTC

V gene: TRBV11-3
J gene: TRBJ2-2
clone size: -
D gene: TRBD1
CDR3 protein: CASSWTGFTGELFF
CDR3 DNA: TGTGCCAGCTCGTGGACAGGGTTCACCGGGGAGCTGTTTTTT

V gene: TRBV4-2
J gene: TRBJ1-1
clone size: -
D gene: -
CDR3 protein: CASSQDQGVRGRGPFF
CDR3 DNA: TGTGCCAGCAGCCAAGATCAAGGGGTTAGAGGTAGGGGACCTTTCTTT

V gene: TRBV5-4
J gene: TRBJ2-3
clone size: -
D gene: TRBD2
CDR3 protein: CASSRPLAGGRVTQYF
CDR3 DNA: TGTGCCAGCAGCCGTCCCCTAGCGGGGGGGCGGGTCACGCAGTATTTT

V gene: TRBV6-1
J gene: TRBJ1-5
clone size: -
D gene: -
CDR3 protein: CASSASGTRDQPQHF
CDR3 DNA: TGTGCCAGCAGTGCCTCCGGGACTCGAGATCAGCCCCAGCATTTT

V gene: TRBV18
J gene: TRBJ1-1
clone size: -
D gene: -
CDR3 protein: CASSPRPDLDTEAFF
CDR3 DNA: TGTGCCAGCTCACCCCGTCCGGACCTTGACACTGAAGCTTTCTTT

V gene: TRBV7-2
J gene: TRBJ2-2
clone size: -
D gene: -
CDR3 protein: CASRRDTNPLGELFF
CDR3 DNA: TGTGCCAGCAGGCGGGACACCAATCCCCTCGGGGAGCTGTTTTTT

V gene: TRBV11-3
J gene: TRBJ1-1
clone size: -
D gene: -
CDR3 protein: CASSLGSGSEAFF
CDR3 DNA: TGTGCCAGCAGCTTAGGTTCAGGGAGTGAAGCTTTCTTT

V gene: TRBV2
J gene: TRBJ1-5
clone size: -
D gene: -
CDR3 protein: CASNEQGDQPQHF
CDR3 DNA: TGTGCCAGCAACGAACAGGGCGATCAGCCCCAGCATTTT

V gene: TRBV10-3
J gene: TRBJ1-1
clone size: -
D gene: -
CDR3 protein: CAISDQENTEAFF
CDR3 DNA: TGTGCCATCAGTGATCAGGAGAACACTGAAGCTTTCTTT

V gene: TRBV7-6
J gene: TRBJ2-3
clone size: -
D gene: -
CDR3 protein: CASSPGSGSTDTQYF
CDR3 DNA: TGTGCCAGCAGCCCCGGGAGCGGTAGCACAGATACGCAGTATTTT

V gene: TRBV4-1
J gene: TRBJ2-3
clone size: -
D gene: -
CDR3 protein: CASSQDERRWGDTQYF
CDR3 DNA: TGCGCCAGCAGCCAAGATGAGCGGCGATGGGGAGATACGCAGTATTTT

V gene: TRBV7-2
J gene: TRBJ2-5
clone size: -
D gene: -
CDR3 protein: CASSFGGFQETQYF
CDR3 DNA: TGTGCCAGCAGCTTTGGGGGATTTCAAGAGACCCAGTACTTC

V gene: TRBV5-1
J gene: TRBJ2-2
clone size: -
D gene: -
CDR3 protein: CASSLGRATTGELFF
CDR3 DNA: TGCGCCAGCAGCTTGGGCAGGGCAACCACCGGGGAGCTGTTTTTT

V gene: TRBV11-3
J gene: TRBJ2-3
clone size: -
D gene: -
CDR3 protein: CASSNRDLSDTQYF
CDR3 DNA: TGTGCCAGCAGCAACCGGGACTTGTCAGATACGCAGTATTTT

V gene: TRBV5-1
J gene: TRBJ1-2
clone size: -
D gene: TRBD1
CDR3 protein: CASSRETGGGYTF
CDR3 DNA: TGCGCCAGCAGCCGGGAGACAGGGGGTGGCTACACCTTC

V gene: TRBV6-5
J gene: TRBJ2-3
clone size: few
D gene: -
CDR3 protein: CASSYGGSTDTQYF
CDR3 DNA: TGTGCCAGCAGTTACGGGGGATCCACAGATACGCAGTATTTT

V gene: TRBV9
J gene: TRBJ1-6
clone size: few
D gene: -
CDR3 protein: CASSVVFNSPLHF
CDR3 DNA: TGTGCCAGCAGCGTAGTCTTTAATTCACCCCTCCACTTT

V gene: TRBV6-6
J gene: TRBJ2-7
clone size: -
D gene: TRBD1
CDR3 protein: CASSYSRGDRVYEQYF
CDR3 DNA: TGTGCCAGCAGTTACTCGAGGGGGGACAGGGTCTACGAGCAGTACTTC

V gene: TRBV7-2
J gene: TRBJ1-2
clone size: -
D gene: TRBD1
CDR3 protein: CASSLWVTGDYGYTF
CDR3 DNA: TGTGCCAGCAGCTTATGGGTCACAGGGGACTATGGCTACACCTTC

V gene: TRBV5-1
J gene: TRBJ2-5
clone size: few
D gene: -
CDR3 protein: CASSLMGGQETQYF
CDR3 DNA: TGCGCCAGCAGCCTGATGGGCGGACAAGAGACCCAGTACTTC

V gene: TRBV5-1
J gene: TRBJ1-6
clone size: -
D gene: -
CDR3 protein: CASSLAGPRNSPLHF
CDR3 DNA: TGCGCCAGCAGCTTGGCCGGACCTCGTAATTCACCCCTCCACTTT

V gene: TRBV11-3
J gene: TRBJ2-5
clone size: -
D gene: -
CDR3 protein: CASSLELEETQYF
CDR3 DNA: TGTGCCAGCAGCTTGGAACTGGAAGAGACCCAGTACTTC

V gene: TRBV7-9
J gene: TRBJ1-4
clone size: few
D gene: -
CDR3 protein: CASSGGSTNEKLFF
CDR3 DNA: TGTGCCAGCAGCGGGGGCTCAACTAATGAAAAACTGTTTTTT

V gene: TRBV27
J gene: TRBJ1-2
clone size: once
D gene: TRBD1
CDR3 protein: CASSSLGQGAIGYGYTF
CDR3 DNA: TGTGCCAGCAGTTCTCTCGGACAGGGGGCAATCGGCTATGGCTACACCTTC

V gene: TRBV7-2
J gene: TRBJ1-2
clone size: -
D gene: -
CDR3 protein: CASSPRVAGDISYTF
CDR3 DNA: TGTGCCAGCAGCCCCAGGGTTGCCGGAGATATTAGCTACACCTTC

V gene: TRBV6-1
J gene: TRBJ2-7
clone size: -
D gene: TRBD1
CDR3 protein: CASSEASPGTGDEQYF
CDR3 DNA: TGTGCCAGCAGTGAAGCCAGTCCCGGGACAGGGGACGAGCAGTACTTC

V gene: TRBV11-2
J gene: TRBJ1-5
clone size: -
D gene: TRBD1
CDR3 protein: CASSLDRENQPQHF
CDR3 DNA: TGTGCCAGCAGCCTCGACAGGGAAAACCAGCCCCAGCATTTT

V gene: TRBV10-3
J gene: TRBJ2-5
clone size: -
D gene: -
CDR3 protein: CAISERGVGETQYF
CDR3 DNA: TGTGCCATCAGTGAGCGCGGGGTTGGGGAGACCCAGTACTTC

V gene: TRBV4-1
J gene: TRBJ2-5
clone size: -
D gene: TRBD1
CDR3 protein: CASSQPLRDRKATQYF
CDR3 DNA: TGCGCCAGCAGCCAACCCCTCCGGGACAGAAAGGCGACCCAGTACTTC